What follows is one T cell receptor (beta chain) and its context. The data derive from a study of blood T cell repertoires in COVID-19. Looking at the study overall: Collection of acute and convalescent COVID-19 samples took place in the United States, Italy and Spain. PBMCs, B-cell-depleted T cells, or T cells were the source of the cDNA or gDNA that made up the material.

The V gene end was trimmed by 2 bases and the J gene end by 2 bases; junction bases not matched to a gene: 3. Germline V gives CDR1 ENHRY, CDR2 SYGVKD. This CDR3 region has 15 residues. Original processing methods: It was from reference gene primer amplification that nucleated cell counts were estimated. Method: immunoSEQ multiplex PCR; TCRdb's copy keeps in-frame clones and lacks some. V, J and clone size are those of that table, while D and trimming were read from the DNA. The table records 250,000 to 350,000 clones, around four fifths of them present only once. This chain links TRBV10-3 with TRBJ2-1; TRBD2 agrees at 7 bases. The receptor's source is a woman aged 45-60 years with active or convalescent COVID-19. Sequencing was carried out using peripheral blood. The CDR3 bases are TGTGCCATCAGTGAGCGGGGGACTACCTACAATGAGCAGTTCTTC. It encodes CAISERGTTYNEQFF.